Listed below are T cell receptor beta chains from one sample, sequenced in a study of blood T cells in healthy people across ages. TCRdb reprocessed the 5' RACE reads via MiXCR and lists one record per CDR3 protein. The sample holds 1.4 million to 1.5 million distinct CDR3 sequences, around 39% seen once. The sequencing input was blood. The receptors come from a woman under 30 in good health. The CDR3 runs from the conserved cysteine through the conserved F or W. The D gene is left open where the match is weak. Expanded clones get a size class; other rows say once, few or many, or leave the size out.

TGTGCCAGCAGTGAGATGACGATCGGCAATCAGCCCCAGCATTTT CASSEMTIGNQPQHF TRBV6-1 . TRBJ1-5 .
TGTGCCAGCAGCCAAGATGTTAGCGGGGTTTACAATGAGCAGTTCTTC CASSQDVSGVYNEQFF TRBV4-2 . TRBJ2-1 TRBD2
TGCAGTGTTAGTAAGACGGTCGCAGCGGGAGGTGGGGATGAGCAGTTCTTC CSVSKTVAAGGGDEQFF TRBV20-1 few TRBJ2-1 TRBD2
TGTGCCAGCAGTCCACAGGGCGTACTCAAAAACATTCAGTACTTC CASSPQGVLKNIQYF TRBV6-1 few TRBJ2-4 .
TGTGCCAGCAGTGCCATTTCGGTGGTAGCGGGGTTAGAAGAGACCCAGTACTTC CASSAISVVAGLEETQYF TRBV2 few TRBJ2-5 TRBD2
TGTGCCAGCACCTCAGGGGGGGCTGGCTATACGCAGTATTTT CASTSGGAGYTQYF TRBV27 once TRBJ2-3 .
TGTGCCAGCGCACCAGTAGAAGAGACCCAGTACTTC CASAPVEETQYF TRBV18 . TRBJ2-5 .
TGCAGTGCGCGAGGGACAGGGGCTACTTCTTTCAATGAAAAACTGTTTTTT CSARGTGATSFNEKLFF TRBV20-1 few TRBJ1-4 TRBD1
TGTGCCAGCAGCTCTTCGTATTCGGCAGCTGGCTCTGGGGCCAACGTCCTGACTTTC CASSSSYSAAGSGANVLTF TRBV7-3 . TRBJ2-6 .
TGTACCACCAGCAGTGGACGGGGCAATCAGCCCCAGCATTTT CTTSSGRGNQPQHF TRBV15 . TRBJ1-5 .
TGCAGCGTTGCCAGGGCTAACTCTGGCTACACCTTC CSVARANSGYTF TRBV29-1 . TRBJ1-2 .
TGTGCCAGCACCTCCAGGGGGGAATCTGGCTACACCTTC CASTSRGESGYTF TRBV3-1 few TRBJ1-2 TRBD1
TGTGCCAGCATCCCTCGGCCCCTATCCAATTCACCCCTCCACTTT CASIPRPLSNSPLHF TRBV28 . TRBJ1-6 .
TGTGCCAGCAAGCTCGGGGGGCCTGGAGATACGCGGTATTTT CASKLGGPGDTRYF TRBV6-1 . TRBJ2-3 .
TGCAGTGCTAGTGGCGCCAACCCCTACGAGCAGTACTTC CSASGANPYEQYF TRBV20-1 few TRBJ2-7 .
TGTGCCAGCAGTCCAGGAGGGGAGTATGGCTACACCTTC CASSPGGEYGYTF TRBV28 . TRBJ1-2 .
TGTGCCAGCAGCCCCAGGACAGGCTCCTACAATGAGCAGTTCTTC CASSPRTGSYNEQFF TRBV18 many TRBJ2-1 TRBD1
TGTGCCACCAGCAGAGATAATCGGCTAGCGGGTGTAGAGGACAATGAGCAGTTCTTC CATSRDNRLAGVEDNEQFF TRBV15 . TRBJ2-1 TRBD2
TGTGCCAGCAGCCGATCGGGACAGGGGGCCTTCAGGACCTATAATTCACCCCTCCACTTT CASSRSGQGAFRTYNSPLHF TRBV13 . TRBJ1-6 TRBD1
TGTGCCAGCAGCTTAGAACAGCTGGTCACCGGGGAGCTGTTTTTT CASSLEQLVTGELFF TRBV11-2 . TRBJ2-2 .
TGCAGTGCTAGGTTGGGGACAGGGGGCACCTACGAGCAGTACTTC CSARLGTGGTYEQYF TRBV20-1 many TRBJ2-7 TRBD1
TGTGCCAGCAGATCCCCGGACAGCACCCTAAACTACGAGCAGTACTTC CASRSPDSTLNYEQYF TRBV2 . TRBJ2-7 .